A selection of T cell receptor beta chains follows, all from one sample in a study of blood T cell repertoires in COVID-19. TCRdb's copy holds only in-frame clones and misses some; the assay was immunoSEQ multiplex PCR. The sample has more than 150,000 clones, around nine tenths seen once. The specimen was peripheral blood. The receptors here all came from a woman in her seventies with COVID-19, enrolled during active disease. Both conserved end residues are part of each CDR3. A D gene is named only where the DNA matches it firmly. Size tells how often a clone was seen (once, few, many) or the class of an expanded clone, and some rows leave it out.

size: .; V: TRBV24-1; J: TRBJ2-1; D: .; CDR3: CATSAPGEVVNEQFF; DNA: TGTGCCACCAGTGCCCCGGGAGAAGTTGTGAATGAGCAGTTCTTC
size: .; V: TRBV19; J: TRBJ2-3; D: .; CDR3: CASSGLDLDTQYF; DNA: TGTGCCAGTAGTGGACTCGACCTTGATACGCAGTATTTT
size: .; V: TRBV5-1; J: TRBJ2-1; D: TRBD2; CDR3: CASSLATSENNEQFF; DNA: TGCGCCAGCAGCTTGGCCACTAGCGAGAACAATGAGCAGTTCTTC
size: .; V: TRBV3-1/TRBV3-2; J: TRBJ1-4; D: .; CDR3: CASSQQGLGLEKLFF; DNA: TGTGCCAGCAGCCAACAGGGATTGGGGCTTGAAAAACTGTTTTTT
size: few; V: TRBV19; J: TRBJ1-2; D: .; CDR3: CASGQGYTF; DNA: TGTGCCAGCGGACAGGGCTACACCTTC
size: .; V: TRBV3-1/TRBV3-2; J: TRBJ2-5; D: TRBD2; CDR3: CASSSSGRAQETQYF; DNA: TGTGCCAGCAGCTCTAGCGGGAGAGCGCAAGAGACCCAGTACTTC
size: .; V: TRBV7-2; J: TRBJ2-5; D: TRBD2; CDR3: CASSLVAAGEGETQYF; DNA: TGTGCCAGCAGCTTAGTGGCAGCGGGAGAGGGGGAGACCCAGTACTTC
size: .; V: TRBV19; J: TRBJ1-1; D: .; CDR3: CASSRRDGNTEAFF; DNA: TGTGCCAGTAGCCGGAGGGACGGGAACACTGAAGCTTTCTTT
size: .; V: TRBV30; J: TRBJ2-7; D: TRBD1; CDR3: CAWSMTGGSEQYF; DNA: TGTGCCTGGAGTATGACAGGGGGAAGTGAGCAGTACTTC
size: .; V: TRBV28; J: TRBJ1-2; D: .; CDR3: CASSLRGGYTF; DNA: TGTGCCAGCAGTTTAAGAGGCGGCTACACCTTC
size: .; V: TRBV7-2; J: TRBJ2-7; D: .; CDR3: CASSSKGLGNSYEQYF; DNA: TGTGCCAGCAGCTCTAAGGGGTTGGGGAACTCCTACGAGCAGTACTTC
size: once; V: TRBV11-2; J: TRBJ2-1; D: TRBD2; CDR3: CASSLGGRDYNEQFF; DNA: TGTGCCAGCAGCTTAGGGGGGAGGGATTACAATGAGCAGTTCTTC
size: .; V: TRBV2; J: TRBJ2-7; D: .; CDR3: CASSVGTPYEQYF; DNA: TGTGCCAGCAGTGTGGGGACACCCTACGAGCAGTACTTC
size: .; V: TRBV25-1; J: TRBJ1-5; D: .; CDR3: CASSDSFQPQHF; DNA: TGTGCCAGCAGTGACTCCTTTCAGCCCCAGCATTTT
size: .; V: TRBV28; J: TRBJ1-5; D: TRBD1; CDR3: CASSAGTGSSQPQHF; DNA: TGTGCCAGCAGTGCCGGGACAGGCTCGTCTCAGCCCCAGCATTTT
size: .; V: TRBV7-9; J: TRBJ2-1; D: .; CDR3: CASSSGLAIPYNEQFF; DNA: TGTGCCAGCAGCTCCGGACTTGCCATCCCCTACAATGAGCAGTTCTTC
size: .; V: TRBV30; J: TRBJ1-5; D: TRBD1; CDR3: CAWEPGQPIYQPQHF; DNA: TGTGCCTGGGAGCCGGGACAGCCCATTTATCAGCCCCAGCATTTT
size: .; V: TRBV3-1/TRBV3-2; J: TRBJ1-6; D: TRBD1; CDR3: CASSQAGGGEPLHF; DNA: TGTGCCAGCAGCCAAGCAGGGGGCGGAGAACCCCTCCACTTT
size: .; V: TRBV6-5; J: TRBJ1-4; D: .; CDR3: CASSREALWEKLFF; DNA: TGTGCCAGCAGCAGGGAGGCCCTTTGGGAAAAACTGTTTTTT
size: .; V: TRBV19; J: TRBJ2-2; D: .; CDR3: CASADLNTGELFF; DNA: TGTGCCAGTGCAGATCTCAACACCGGGGAGCTGTTTTTT
size: once; V: TRBV11-2; J: TRBJ2-3; D: TRBD2; CDR3: CASSLAGQTDTQYF; DNA: TGTGCCAGCAGCCTAGCGGGACAAACAGATACGCAGTATTTT
size: .; V: TRBV28; J: TRBJ2-7; D: .; CDR3: CASSFRAYHTYEQYF; DNA: TGTGCCAGCAGTTTCCGAGCCTACCATACCTACGAGCAGTACTTC
size: .; V: TRBV19; J: TRBJ1-2; D: TRBD1; CDR3: CASSMGQGQGYTF; DNA: TGTGCCAGTAGTATGGGACAGGGGCAGGGCTACACCTTC
size: .; V: TRBV2; J: TRBJ1-5; D: .; CDR3: CASSSTEISNQPQHF; DNA: TGTGCCAGCAGTTCGACAGAAATTAGCAATCAGCCCCAGCATTTT
size: .; V: TRBV7-2; J: TRBJ2-3; D: TRBD2; CDR3: CASSLSGSGADTQYF; DNA: TGTGCCAGCAGCCTAAGCGGGAGTGGGGCAGATACGCAGTATTTT
size: few; V: TRBV20-1; J: TRBJ1-5; D: .; CDR3: CSARVVVEHF; DNA: TGCAGTGCTAGAGTTGTAGTGGAGCATTTT
size: .; V: TRBV7-2; J: TRBJ2-1; D: .; CDR3: CASSLDRGAPDEQFF; DNA: TGTGCCAGCAGCTTAGACCGGGGAGCTCCCGATGAGCAGTTCTTC
size: .; V: TRBV9; J: TRBJ1-2; D: .; CDR3: CASSVGRGSYGYTF; DNA: TGTGCCAGCAGCGTAGGACGGGGATCCTATGGCTACACCTTC